Presented here are 31 T cell receptor beta chains from one specimen sequenced in a study of cytomegalovirus exposure and HLA in healthy donors. It was with 60 Vbeta and 13 Jbeta primers that the PCR ran. This table comes from immunoSEQ multiplex PCR, and its TCRdb copy is limited to in-frame clones, with some not included. Altogether 90,000 to 110,000 clones are present, roughly three quarters being singletons, with the ten largest covering 2.5% to 3.5%. Sequencing was done on a sample of PBMCs. These receptors were obtained from a man younger than 40 in good health and CMV-seronegative.

The genes are TRBV5-4 and TRBJ2-1, with TRBD2 matching 8 bases. The ends lost 1 base at V and 5 bases at J; junction bases unmatched: 5. CDR3 length: 15 amino acids. Germline loops: CDR1 SGHNT, CDR2 YYREEE (reference sequence). CDR3 nucleotides: TGTGCCAGCAGCTTGTTTTTAGCGGGAAACAATGAGCAGTTCTTC. This encodes CASSLFLAGNNEQFF.

The genes are TRBV11-3 and TRBJ1-1, with a possible D match to TRBD1 (5 bases). Trimming removed 4 bases at V and 2 bases at J, with 14 bases between. The CDR3 has 15 amino acids. The germline V gene has CDR1 SGHNT and CDR2 YENEEA. CDR3 in DNA: TGTGCCAGCAGCTCCCAAAGACAGCCTAACACTGAAGCTTTCTTT. Translation gives CASSSQRQPNTEAFF.

V usage is TRBV2 and J usage is TRBJ1-1; 7 bases align to TRBD1. Losses at the gene ends were 5 bases for V and 5 bases for J; bases not matched to a gene: 8. The germline V gene has CDR1 SNHLY and CDR2 FYNNEI. CDR3 size: 14 residues. This chain's CDR3 is CASSQQGRGTEAFF. CDR3 DNA sequence: TGTGCCAGCAGTCAACAGGGGAGAGGGACTGAAGCTTTCTTT.

For the CDR3, the DNA is TGTGCCAGCAGTTTCCTACAGGGTGTGGGCTATGGCTACACCTTC. Its translation: CASSFLQGVGYGYTF. The rearrangement joins TRBV2 to TRBJ1-2, with D possibly being TRBD1 (6 bases). Trimming took off 5 bases at V and 4 bases at J, with 17 bases between the two ends. The CDR3 spans 15 residues. CDR1 is SNHLY, CDR2 FYNNEI, per germline.

The CDR3 sequence: CASSDGGPTLYEQYF. The CDR3 DNA sequence: TGTGCCAGCAGTGACGGTGGTCCTACTCTCTACGAGCAGTACTTC. The V gene is TRBV2, the J gene TRBJ2-5; D ambiguous. The last part of the DNA fits TRBJ2-7 better; the J call may be wrong. This CDR3 spans 15 amino acids. Germline V lookup: CDR1 SNHLY, CDR2 FYNNEI.

This sequence joins TRBV5-4 and TRBJ2-5; D may be TRBD2 (7 bases). The CDR3 spans 15 residues. Germline V gene sequence: CDR1 SGHNT, CDR2 YYREEE (reference sequence). With 4 bases removed from V and 0 bases from J, the gap between germline ends came to 13 bases. CDR3 sequence (DNA): TGTGCCAGCAGCCAAGGGGGGGGTAACCAAGAGACCCAGTACTTC. Its translation is CASSQGGGNQETQYF.

To note about this clone: Other DNA sequences in this sample translate to the same CDR3. The chain uses TRBV9 and TRBJ1-5; weak D call: TRBD1 (5 bases). V shed 0 bases and J shed 2 bases, with 6 bases lying between them. Germline V CDR1 and CDR2: SGDLS, YYNGEE. The CDR3 sequence is 14 residues long. CDR3 DNA: TGTGCCAGCAGCGTAGAAGGGGGCAATCAGCCCCAGCATTTT. Translation gives CASSVEGGNQPQHF.

This chain links TRBV5-1 with TRBJ2-2; 7 bases align to TRBD2. The germline V gene has CDR1 SGHRS and CDR2 YFSETQ. V gave up 7 bases and J gave up 5 bases; unmatched junction bases: 8. The CDR3 has 14 amino acids. The CDR3 here is CASEAGLGTGELFF. As DNA, the CDR3 is TGCGCCAGCGAAGCGGGATTGGGTACCGGGGAGCTGTTTTTT.

The chain couples TRBV6-6 to TRBJ2-2; perhaps TRBD1 as D (5 bases). Trimming shortened V by 5 bases and J by 2 bases, and 12 bases separated the two germline ends. CDR3 length: 15 amino acids. CDR1 is MNHNY, CDR2 SVGAGI, per germline (reference sequence). CDR3 nucleotide sequence: TGTGCCAGCAGTCAGGGTTGGGGTAACACCGGGGAGCTGTTTTTT. It translates to CASSQGWGNTGELFF.

The chain is built from TRBV30 and TRBJ2-1, with 8 nucleotides matching TRBD2. CDR1 and CDR2 (germline): GTSNPN, SVGIG (reference sequence). This CDR3 spans 16 amino acids. V shed 1 base, J shed 9 bases, and the junction held 14 bases outside the gene matches. The CDR3 DNA is TGTGCCTGGAGTGGGGATGGGACTAGTCTTTATAGTGAGCAGTTCTTC. It encodes CAWSGDGTSLYSEQFF.

The chain joins TRBV5-1 to TRBJ2-7; a weak D match, TRBD2 (5 bases). Germline CDR1 and CDR2: SGHRS and YFSETQ. The CDR3 extends over 15 amino acids. Trimming stripped 0 bases from V and 4 bases from J, with 14 bases between. In DNA, the CDR3 is TGCGCCAGCAGCTTGGGGTCTAGCACTGAGTACGAGCAGTACTTC. Residues: CASSLGSSTEYEQYF.

The chain employs TRBV9 and TRBJ2-3, with TRBD2 as a possible D gene (5 bases). Germline V gene lookup returns CDR1 SGDLS and CDR2 YYNGEE. V lost 0 bases to trimming and J lost 0 bases, with 11 bases between them. CDR3 size: 16 residues. This CDR3 reads CASSVESGGSTDTQYF. The CDR3 DNA reads TGTGCCAGCAGCGTAGAATCGGGCGGGAGCACAGATACGCAGTATTTT.

The gene calls are TRBV7-3 and TRBJ2-2; D ambiguous. Deletions cut 2 bases from V and 6 bases from J, with 10 bases between. This CDR3 has 14 residues. Germline V gene sequence: CDR1 SGHTA, CDR2 FQGTGA. The DNA for the CDR3 is TGTGCCAGCAGCTTAGGCCCCACCTCCGGGGAGCTGTTTTTT. This gives the protein CASSLGPTSGELFF.

This clone has just one count. Germline is not matched at one junction end, which may reflect a read error. Other nucleotide sequences from this sample produce the same CDR3. The chain recombines TRBV30 with TRBJ2-7, with 10 bases matching TRBD2. Germline CDR1 and CDR2: GTSNPN and SVGIG (reference sequence). The CDR3 is 15 amino acids. CDR3 bases: TGTGCCTGGCGCCAGACTAGCGGGTCCTTTTACGAGCAATACTTC. The encoded protein is CAWRQTSGSFYEQYF.

V usage is TRBV15 and J usage is TRBJ1-1; no reliable D call. Germline V gene sequence: CDR1 LNHNV, CDR2 YYDKDF (reference sequence). CDR3 size: 17 residues. Deletions cut 0 bases from V and 7 bases from J, with 21 bases between. The CDR3 DNA sequence: TGTGCCACCAGCAGAGATATCACCGAGTGGTTCATTAATGAAGCTTTCTTT. Protein product: CATSRDITEWFINEAFF. The whole variable domain, filled in from reference TRBV15 and TRBJ1-1, reads DAMVIQNPRYQVTQFGKPVTLSCSQTLNHNVMYWYQQKSSQAPKLLFHYYDKDFNNEADTPDNFQSRRPNTSFCFLDIRSPGLGDTAMYLCATSRDITEWFINEAFFGQGTRLTVV.

This clone came up a few times. This chain joins TRBV7-9 and TRBJ2-3, with TRBD1 matching over 7 bases. Germline trimming cut 6 bases from V and 0 bases from J; bases unmatched to any gene: 6. CDR3 length: 15 residues. The germline gives CDR1 SEHNR, CDR2 FQNEAQ (reference sequence). The CDR3 coding sequence is TGTGCCAGCAGGAGGGGACAGAGAAGCACAGATACGCAGTATTTT. Translation: CASRRGQRSTDTQYF.

The chain has TRBV11-1 and TRBJ2-7; 13 bases fit TRBD2. J was trimmed by 3 bases and V by 5 bases; bases with no gene match: 7. CDR1 SGHAT and CDR2 FQDESV come from the germline V gene (reference sequence). This CDR3 is built from 16 residues. The CDR3 loop reads CASSTRTSGRNYEQYF. The CDR3 DNA sequence: TGTGCCAGCAGCACCCGGACTAGCGGGAGAAACTACGAGCAGTACTTC.

The gene calls are TRBV13 and TRBJ2-1; tentatively, D is TRBD2 (7 bases). Trimming left V 6 bases short and J 4 bases short, with 16 bases between. The CDR3 consists of 15 residues. Looked up from germline, CDR1 is PRHDT and CDR2 is FYEKMQ (reference sequence). The CDR3 nucleotides read TGTGCCAGCAGGTTGGGGGGGGGCGAGTACAATGAGCAGTTCTTC. It translates to CASRLGGGEYNEQFF.

The rearrangement uses TRBV6-1 and TRBJ1-3; a possible D gene is TRBD1 (6 bases). The V end lost 2 bases, the J end lost 4 bases, and 18 bases lay between the germline ends. The CDR3 sequence is 17 residues long. Germline V gene data show CDR1 as MNHNS and CDR2 as SASEGT. CDR3 nucleotides: TGTGCCAGCAGTGAATTAGGGTACAGGGCTGGAGGAAACACCATATATTTT. Amino acid sequence: CASSELGYRAGGNTIYF.

This clone has a handful of counts. CDR3 sequence reads: CASSLRTAKDTQYF. The DNA for the CDR3 is TGTGCCAGCAGCTTGCGGACAGCGAAAGATACGCAGTATTTT. This chain joins TRBV5-8 and TRBJ2-3, with D possibly TRBD1 on 6 matching bases. Between the trimmed V and J ends, which lost 1 base and 5 bases, there was a span of 11 bases. CDR1 and CDR2 from the germline V gene are SGHTS and YDEGEE. The CDR3 runs to 14 residues. Together with reference TRBV5-8 and TRBJ2-3, the CDR3 gives the full variable domain: EAGVTQSPTHLIKTRGQQATLRCSPISGHTSVYWYQQALGLGLQFLLWYDEGEERNRGNFPPRFSGRQFPNYSSELNVNALELEDSALYLCASSLRTAKDTQYFGPGTRLTVL.

V and J are TRBV9 and TRBJ2-5, with 7 bases that match TRBD1. Looked up from germline, CDR1 is SGDLS and CDR2 is YYNGEE. V shed 3 bases and J 1 base; nucleotides not matched to a gene: 6. The CDR3 runs 15 residues. CDR3 in amino acids: CASSEGQTIQETQYF. The CDR3 DNA reads TGTGCCAGCAGCGAGGGACAGACAATCCAAGAGACCCAGTACTTC. The entire variable domain, with the rest obtained from reference TRBV9 and TRBJ2-5, is as follows: DSGVTQTPKHLITATGQRVTLRCSPRSGDLSVYWYQQSLDQGLQFLIQYYNGEERAKGNILERFSAQQFPDLHSELNLSSLELGDSALYFCASSEGQTIQETQYFGPGTRLLVL.

The chain couples TRBV9 to TRBJ1-2, with 7 positions matching TRBD1. CDR3 length equals 15 residues. The germline V gene encodes CDR1 SGDLS and CDR2 YYNGEE. V shed 3 bases, J shed 4 bases, and the junction held 9 bases outside the gene matches. The CDR3 spells CASSAGQDYTYGYTF. CDR3 nucleotide sequence: TGTGCCAGCAGCGCCGGACAGGACTACACCTATGGCTACACCTTC.

The J gene is TRBJ2-1, the V gene TRBV6-4; TRBD1 matches 7 bases. The CDR3 is 15 residues long. Germline V gene lookup returns CDR1 MRHNA and CDR2 SNTAGT. V lost 6 bases and J lost 8; bases outside the gene matches: 13. The CDR3 here is CASSLEGGRAHEQFF. DNA for the CDR3: TGTGCCAGCAGCCTCGAAGGGGGCAGGGCACATGAGCAGTTCTTC.

The J gene is TRBJ2-2, the V gene TRBV11-1, with TRBD1 as a possible D gene (6 bases). Trimming shortened V by 5 bases and J by 4 bases, and 14 bases separated the two germline ends. The CDR3 spans 15 residues. Germline CDR1 and CDR2: SGHAT and FQDESV (reference sequence). The CDR3 DNA reads TGTGCCAGCAGCCTGGGACATCTGATCACCGGGGAGCTGTTTTTT. The encoded protein is CASSLGHLITGELFF.

The chain carries TRBV19 and TRBJ1-5; D not resolved. This CDR3 comprises 14 residues. V was cut by 0 bases and J by 5 bases, with 8 bases left in between. The germline gives CDR1 LNHDA, CDR2 SQIVND (reference sequence). The CDR3 region has the DNA TGTGCCAGTAGTATAGAGGACTTATATCAGCCCCAGCATTTT. Protein product: CASSIEDLYQPQHF. Based on the CDR3 plus reference TRBV19 and TRBJ1-5, the full variable domain is DGGITQSPKYLFRKEGQNVTLSCEQNLNHDAMYWYRQDPGQGLRLIYYSQIVNDFQKGDIAEGYSVSREKKESFPLTVTSAQKNPTAFYLCASSIEDLYQPQHFGDGTRLSIL.

This clone was counted between two and nine times. V usage is TRBV5-1 and J usage is TRBJ2-1; 13 bases are shared with TRBD2. This CDR3 is 15 amino acids long. Trimming removed 4 bases from V and 6 bases from J; junction bases left unmatched: 4. CDR1 and CDR2 (germline): SGHRS, YFSETQ. The CDR3 DNA is TGCGCCAGCAGCCTCCGACTAGCGGGAGGCAATGAGCAGTTCTTC. Its protein product is CASSLRLAGGNEQFF.

This sequence joins TRBV7-2 and TRBJ2-3, with a weak D call TRBD2 (5 bases). V gave up 4 bases and J gave up 7 bases, with 9 bases separating them. In germline, CDR1 is SGHTA, CDR2 FQGNSA. This CDR3 comprises 12 residues. CDR3: CASSSDSNTQYF. CDR3 DNA sequence: TGTGCCAGCAGCTCGGACTCTAATACGCAGTATTTT.

The V call is TRBV6-5, the J call TRBJ2-7; D might be TRBD1 (6 bases). The CDR3 covers 14 residues. Between the trimmed V and J ends, which lost 2 bases and 2 bases, there was a span of 10 bases. Germline CDR1 is MNHEY and CDR2 is SVGAGI. This chain's CDR3 is CASSYKGVAYEQYF. CDR3 coding DNA: TGTGCCAGCAGTTACAAGGGGGTTGCCTACGAGCAGTACTTC.

The V and J genes are TRBV7-3 and TRBJ2-1, with 9 bases that match TRBD2. The ends lost 0 bases at V and 7 bases at J; junction bases unmatched: 4. CDR3 length: 15 amino acids. The germline CDR1 and CDR2 sequences are SGHTA and FQGTGA. CDR3 amino acids: CASSLTPLAGNEQFF. The CDR3 region has the DNA TGTGCCAGCAGCTTAACGCCCCTAGCGGGAAATGAGCAGTTCTTC.

On this clone: Germline is not matched at one junction end, which may reflect a read error. The genes are TRBV7-9 and TRBJ1-1; 7 nucleotides match TRBD1. The CDR3 loop spans 14 amino acids. Per germline, CDR1 SEHNR and CDR2 FQNEAQ (reference sequence). CDR3: CSSSALQGETEAFF. CDR3 bases: TGTTCCAGCAGCGCCCTTCAGGGGGAAACTGAAGCTTTCTTT.

This chain uses TRBV25-1 with TRBJ2-7; 8 bases match TRBD1. CDR1 and CDR2 from the germline V gene are MGHDK and SYGVNS. The CDR3 spans 15 residues. After removal of 0 bases from V and 9 bases from J, the junction contained 10 bases not matched to a gene. The CDR3 region is CASSEYGAGGNGQYF. The CDR3 nucleotides read TGTGCCAGCAGTGAATATGGGGCAGGGGGCAACGGGCAGTACTTC.